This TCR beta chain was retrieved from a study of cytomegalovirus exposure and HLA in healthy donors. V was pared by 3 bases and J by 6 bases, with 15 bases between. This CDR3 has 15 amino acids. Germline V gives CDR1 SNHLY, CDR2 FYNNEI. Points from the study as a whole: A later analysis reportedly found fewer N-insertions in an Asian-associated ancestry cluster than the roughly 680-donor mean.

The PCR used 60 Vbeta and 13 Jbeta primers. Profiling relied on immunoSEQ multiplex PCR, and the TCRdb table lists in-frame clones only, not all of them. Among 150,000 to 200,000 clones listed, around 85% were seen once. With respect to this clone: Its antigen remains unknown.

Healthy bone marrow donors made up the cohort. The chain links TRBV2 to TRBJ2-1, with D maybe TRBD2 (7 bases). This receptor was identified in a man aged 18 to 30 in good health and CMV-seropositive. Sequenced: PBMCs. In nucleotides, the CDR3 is TGTGCCAGCAGTGAGAGGCGGGGGCTACGCAATGAGCAGTTCTTC. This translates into CASSERRGLRNEQFF.